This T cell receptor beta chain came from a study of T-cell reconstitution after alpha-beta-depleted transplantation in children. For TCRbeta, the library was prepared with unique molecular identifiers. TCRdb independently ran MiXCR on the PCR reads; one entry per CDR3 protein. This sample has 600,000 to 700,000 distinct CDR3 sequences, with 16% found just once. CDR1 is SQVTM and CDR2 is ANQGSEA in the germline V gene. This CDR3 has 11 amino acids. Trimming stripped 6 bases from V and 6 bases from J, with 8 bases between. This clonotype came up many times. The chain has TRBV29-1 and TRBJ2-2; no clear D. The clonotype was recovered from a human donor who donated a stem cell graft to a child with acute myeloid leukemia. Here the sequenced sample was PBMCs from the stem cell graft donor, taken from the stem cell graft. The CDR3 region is CSVAPSGELFF. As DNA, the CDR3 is TGCAGCGTCGCCCCTTCCGGGGAGCTGTTTTTT.